This passage covers 21 T cell receptor delta chains from one sample sequenced in a study of gamma-delta T cells after stem cell transplantation. TCRdb reanalysed the RT-PCR reads with CATT. The sample carries roughly 4,500 delta-chain clones, roughly 1.9% recorded once. The sample comprised gamma-delta T cells. These TCRs come from a human donor. It is not recorded whose cells these are; they may come from a transplant donor.

This clone was found a few times. The V gene is TRDV2, the J gene TRDJ1; tentative D call: TRDD3 (5 bases). The V end lost 1 base, the J end lost 8 bases, and 34 bases lay between the germline ends. Germline CDR1 GEAIGNYY, CDR2 EKD. The CDR3 extends over 20 amino acids. The CDR3 sequence is CACDTGWDPIGQPPLSKLIF. The CDR3 DNA is TGTGCCTGTGACACGGGATGGGACCCTATTGGTCAGCCCCCCTTGTCGAAACTCATCTTT.

By sample share, this clone is medium-sized. With a far larger clone one base away, a read error is the likely cause. The CDR3 DNA is TGTGCCTGTGACACAATGGCTGGGGGACCCACCGATAAACCCATCTTT. This translates into CACDTMAGGPTDKPIF. The chain combines TRDV2 with TRDJ1; 8 bases match TRDD3. This CDR3 is 16 amino acids long. Per germline, CDR1 GEAIGNYY and CDR2 EKD.

This clone has more than one count but fewer than ten. The chain combines TRDV2 with TRDJ1; D is uncertain. From germline, CDR1 is GEAIGNYY and CDR2 EKD. Trimming took off 4 bases at V and 2 bases at J, with 16 bases between the two ends. There are 15 residues in the CDR3. The CDR3 DNA follows: TGTGCCTGTGATGACCTGTCTCCGGGGACCGATAAACTCATCTTT. It translates to CACDDLSPGTDKLIF.

This clone was detected only a few times. The protein that TCRdb holds for this DNA derives from a much larger clone and differs from the translated DNA at residue 12, which likely indicates a read error; the protein shown here is translated from the DNA. The chain recombines TRDV2 with TRDJ1; 7 nucleotides match TRDD3. Germline CDR1 is GEAIGNYY and CDR2 is EKD. CDR3 size: 17 residues. V was pared by 1 base and J by 4 bases, with 14 bases of the junction left unmatched. CDR3 in DNA: TGTGCCTGTGACACTCTCGTTGGGGGACAATACATCGATAAACTCATCTTT. Translating it yields CACDTLVGGQYIDKLIF.

In the case of this clone: The mismatch at residue 5 between this DNA's translation and the TCRdb protein of a much larger clone likely reflects a read error; the protein shown is translated from the DNA. The chain couples TRDV2 to TRDJ1; 11 bases align to TRDD3. The CDR3 has 15 residues. Trimming cost V 3 bases and J 4 bases; bases outside gene matches: 6. Germline CDR1 reads GEAIGNYY; CDR2 reads EKD. CDR3 sequence reads: CACDPLGDKSDKLIF. For the CDR3, the DNA is TGTGCCTGTGACCCACTGGGGGATAAGAGCGATAAACTCATCTTT.

For this clone: TCRdb records a much larger clone's protein for this DNA, with a difference at residue 8 that likely arises from a read error; the protein given is the translation of the DNA. The chain has TRDV2 and TRDJ1, with D possibly matching TRDD3 (6 bases). The CDR3 runs 16 residues. Trimming shortened V by 2 bases and J by 2 bases, and 17 bases separated the two germline ends. Per germline, CDR1 GEAIGNYY and CDR2 EKD. CDR3 protein: CACDSVGGTRTDKLIF. The CDR3 bases are TGTGCCTGTGACAGTGTGGGGGGTACGAGGACCGATAAACTCATCTTT.

There are a few counts of this clone. With a much larger clone just one base away, this may be a read error. The chain uses TRDV2 and TRDJ1; tentative D call: TRDD3 (5 bases). V shed 4 bases and J shed 0 bases, with 17 bases lying between them. Germline CDR1 reads GEAIGNYY; CDR2 reads EKD. This CDR3 region has 16 residues. The CDR3 DNA is TGTGCCTGTGATCCACCGGGGGCCTCCAACACCGATAAACTCATCTTT. This translates into CACDPPGASNTDKLIF.

This clone was counted only a few times. The translation of this DNA and the TCRdb protein of a much larger clone differ at residue 5, probably owing to a read error; the protein shown here is translated from the DNA. The J gene is TRDJ1, the V gene TRDV2, with 9 bases aligning to TRDD3. CDR3 size: 19 residues. The J segment lost 6 bases and the V segment lost 3 bases, leaving 22 bases of the junction unmatched. From germline, CDR1 is GEAIGNYY and CDR2 EKD. CDR3 region: CACDAVLGDTRRSENKLIF. CDR3 DNA sequence: TGTGCCTGTGACGCGGTACTGGGGGACACCAGGAGGTCTGAGAATAAACTCATCTTT.

This clone occurred a few times. TCRdb assigns this DNA the protein of a much larger clone, which departs from its translation at residue 4; this likely reflects a read error, and the protein shown comes from translating the DNA. The rearrangement joins TRDV2 to TRDJ1; 12 nucleotides match TRDD3. Germline assignment: CDR1 GEAIGNYY and CDR2 EKD. The CDR3 covers 19 residues. The CDR3 is CACGTVSPGGYVGTDKLIF. The CDR3 coding sequence is TGTGCCTGTGGCACCGTTTCCCCTGGGGGATACGTCGGAACCGATAAACTCATCTTT.

This clone was seen only a few times. The rearrangement links TRDV2 to TRDJ1; 7 bases align to TRDD3. Germline V gene sequence: CDR1 GEAIGNYY, CDR2 EKD. J was trimmed by 2 bases and V by 1 base; bases with no gene match: 3. The CDR3 consists of 14 residues. CDR3 sequence: CACDTVGETDKLIF. The CDR3 region has the DNA TGTGCCTGTGACACAGTGGGGGAGACCGATAAACTCATCTTT.

Comments on this clone: It is likely a read error: a sequence one base away is far more abundant. Other DNA sequences in this sample translate to the same CDR3. V gene TRDV2 combines with J gene TRDJ3, with D possibly TRDD3 on 5 matching bases. The V and J ends lost 1 base and 1 base respectively, with 25 bases between them. The CDR3 spans 22 residues. The germline gives CDR1 GEAIGNYY, CDR2 EKD. The CDR3 coding sequence is TGTGCCTGTGACACGGTTGAATATACTGGAGGTGCCGCGTCCTGGGACACCCGACAGATGTTTTTC. This sequence encodes CACDTVEYTGGAASWDTRQMFF.

To note about this clone: This probably arose from a read error, given a far larger clone one base away. The chain couples TRDV2 to TRDJ3, with a tentative D call TRDD3 (6 bases). Germline V gene lookup returns CDR1 GEAIGNYY and CDR2 EKD. The CDR3 runs to 18 residues. In DNA form, the CDR3 reads TGTGCCTGTGACACCGTACTGGGACGAACCTGGGACACCCGACAGACGTTTTTC. It translates to CACDTVLGRTWDTRQTFF.

Comment on this clone: TCRdb shows a much larger clone's protein in place of this DNA's translation, and the two differ at residue 11, likely through a read error; the protein shown is translated from the DNA. The V call is TRDV2, the J call TRDJ1, with 13 bases fitting TRDD3. CDR3 length equals 18 residues. V lost 3 bases, J lost 0 bases, and 9 bases stayed unmatched. Germline lookup yields CDR1 GEAIGNYY and CDR2 EKD. The CDR3 nucleotides are TGTGCCTGTGACGCCGTACTGGGGGATACGCAGGACACCGATAAACTCATCTTT. It is translated as CACDAVLGDTQDTDKLIF.

Only a few counts were recorded for this clone. The protein in TCRdb stems from a much larger clone and differs at residue 10 from this DNA's translation, likely a read error; here the protein is translated from the DNA. This rearrangement joins TRDV2 to TRDJ1, with 11 bases fitting TRDD3. The CDR3 sequence is 15 residues long. Unmatched junction bases numbered 9, after V lost 6 bases and J lost 4 bases. Germline values: CDR1 GEAIGNYY, CDR2 EKD. CDR3 nucleotides: TGTGCCTGTCTTCTACTGGGGGATAAGGTCGATAAACTCATCTTT. It codes for CACLLLGDKVDKLIF.

Points on this clone: The TCRdb record carries a much larger clone's protein, which differs from this DNA's translation at residue 12; a read error is the likely cause, and the protein listed here is the DNA translation. The chain combines TRDV2 with TRDJ1; 12 bases match TRDD3. V shed 0 bases and J 0 bases; nucleotides not matched to a gene: 7. In germline, CDR1 is GEAIGNYY, CDR2 EKD. The CDR3 spans 18 residues. For the CDR3, the DNA is TGTGCCTGTGACACCTTAAACCTGGGGGATACGCACACCGATAAACTCATCTTT. It is translated as CACDTLNLGDTHTDKLIF.

The rearrangement uses TRDV2 and TRDJ1; D gene unclear. The V and J ends lost 3 bases and 3 bases respectively, with 19 bases between them. CDR1 and CDR2 (germline): GEAIGNYY, EKD. This CDR3 comprises 16 residues. The CDR3 region is CACDPVRVTLADKLIF. In DNA form, the CDR3 reads TGTGCCTGTGACCCTGTCCGCGTTACTTTGGCCGATAAACTCATCTTT.

Worth noting for this clone: Translating this DNA gives a protein that differs at residue 5 from the TCRdb one, which belongs to a much larger clone; a read error is likely, and the protein shown is this translation. This chain connects TRDV2 to TRDJ3; 8 bases match TRDD3. The CDR3 is 22 residues long. The V gene's germline CDR1 is GEAIGNYY and CDR2 EKD. V lost 2 bases, J lost 1 base, and 18 bases stayed unmatched. CDR3 amino acids: CACDKVEYTGGAASWDTRQMFF. The CDR3 nucleotides are TGTGCCTGTGACAAGGTTGAATATACTGGGGGTGCCGCGTCCTGGGACACCCGACAGATGTTTTTC.

Remarks on this clone: It is likely a read error: a sequence one base away is far more abundant. The J gene is TRDJ1, the V gene TRDV2; 9 bases fit TRDD3. From germline, CDR1 is GEAIGNYY and CDR2 EKD. The CDR3 runs 20 residues. Trimming took 5 bases from V and 0 from J; bases not matched to a gene: 21. DNA of the CDR3: TGTGCCTGTGGCATCAATACTGGGGGACCCTGGGGCATATACACCGATAAACTCATCTTT. Translated: CACGINTGGPWGIYTDKLIF.

This clone was seen a few times. A single base is all that separates this from a far larger clone, so a read error is likely. Distinct nucleotide sequences in the sample also encode this CDR3. The genes are TRDV2 and TRDJ1; the match to TRDD3 covers 7 bases. Unmatched junction bases numbered 16, after V lost 1 base and J lost 0 bases. This CDR3 is built from 19 residues. The germline V gene has CDR1 GEAIGNYY and CDR2 EKD. The CDR3 is CACDTVTAVGEQYTDKLIF. The CDR3, as DNA: TGTGCCTGTGACACAGTAACAGCGGTGGGGGAGCAGTACACCGATAAACTCATCTTT.

Of note for this clone: The protein TCRdb lists belongs to a much larger clone and differs from this DNA's translation at residue 8, which points to a read error; the protein shown is made from the DNA. This chain uses TRDV2 with TRDJ1; possibly TRDD3 for D (5 bases). The CDR3 length is 15 residues. Germline CDR1 reads GEAIGNYY; CDR2 reads EKD. The V gene lost 0 bases and the J gene lost 10 bases, with 20 bases spanning the gap. The CDR3 nucleotides read TGTGCCTGTGACACCGTTGGAGGTATAGGGGAGTCACTCATCTTT. This sequence encodes CACDTVGGIGESLIF.

In its sample, this clone was seen a few times. A read error likely explains this, since a far larger clone differs by one base. This sample includes further DNA sequences coding for the same CDR3. The chain uses TRDV2 and TRDJ1; TRDD3 matches at 11 bases. V trimming: 0 bases; J trimming: 11 bases; junction bases outside the gene matches: 13. The CDR3 is 16 amino acids. CDR1 and CDR2 (germline): GEAIGNYY, EKD. CDR3 region: CACDTLSGGYAWKLIF. In DNA form, the CDR3 reads TGTGCCTGTGACACCTTAAGTGGGGGATACGCGTGGAAGCTCATCTTT.